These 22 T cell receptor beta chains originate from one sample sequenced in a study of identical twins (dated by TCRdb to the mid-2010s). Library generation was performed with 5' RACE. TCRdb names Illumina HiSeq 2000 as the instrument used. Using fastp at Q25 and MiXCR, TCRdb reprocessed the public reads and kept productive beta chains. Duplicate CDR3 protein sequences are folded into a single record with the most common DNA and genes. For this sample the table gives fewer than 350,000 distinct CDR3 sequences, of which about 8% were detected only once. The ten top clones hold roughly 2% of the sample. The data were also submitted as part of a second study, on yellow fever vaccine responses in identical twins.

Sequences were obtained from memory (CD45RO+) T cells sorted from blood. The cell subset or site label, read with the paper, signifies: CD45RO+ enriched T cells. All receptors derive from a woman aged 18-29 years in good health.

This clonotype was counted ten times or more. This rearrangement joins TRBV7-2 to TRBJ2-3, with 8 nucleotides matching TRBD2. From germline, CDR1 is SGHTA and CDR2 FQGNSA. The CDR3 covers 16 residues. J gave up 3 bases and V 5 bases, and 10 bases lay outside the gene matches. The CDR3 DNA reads TGTGCCAGCAGCCCGCGGGGGGCGGGGTGGACAGATACGCAGTATTTT. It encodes CASSPRGAGWTDTQYF.

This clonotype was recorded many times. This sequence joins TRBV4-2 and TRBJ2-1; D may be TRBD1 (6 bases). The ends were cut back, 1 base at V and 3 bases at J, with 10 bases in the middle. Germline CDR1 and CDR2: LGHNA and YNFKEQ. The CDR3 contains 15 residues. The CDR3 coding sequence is TGTGCCAGCAGCCAAGGGGGGCCGAACTACAATGAGCAGTTCTTC. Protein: CASSQGGPNYNEQFF.

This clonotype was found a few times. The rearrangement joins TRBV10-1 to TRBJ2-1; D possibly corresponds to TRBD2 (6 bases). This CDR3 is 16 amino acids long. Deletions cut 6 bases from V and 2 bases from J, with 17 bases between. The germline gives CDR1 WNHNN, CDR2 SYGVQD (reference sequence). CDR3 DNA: TGCGCCAGCAGCCTCTTTATAGCGGTTCCCTACAATGAGCAGTTCTTC. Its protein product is CASSLFIAVPYNEQFF.

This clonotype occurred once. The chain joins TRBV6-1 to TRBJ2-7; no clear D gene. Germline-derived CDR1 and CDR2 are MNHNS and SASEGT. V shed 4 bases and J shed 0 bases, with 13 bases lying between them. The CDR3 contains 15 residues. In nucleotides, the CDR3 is TGTGCCAGCAGTGGGGCCGACGGAAGCTCCTACGAGCAGTACTTC. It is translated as CASSGADGSSYEQYF.

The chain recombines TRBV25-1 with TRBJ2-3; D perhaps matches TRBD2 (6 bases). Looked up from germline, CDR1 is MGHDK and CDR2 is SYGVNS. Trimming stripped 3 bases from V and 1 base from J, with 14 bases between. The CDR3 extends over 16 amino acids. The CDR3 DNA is TGTGCCAGCAGTGACGGGCGGGGTGAGGGCACAGATACGCAGTATTTT. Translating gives CASSDGRGEGTDTQYF.

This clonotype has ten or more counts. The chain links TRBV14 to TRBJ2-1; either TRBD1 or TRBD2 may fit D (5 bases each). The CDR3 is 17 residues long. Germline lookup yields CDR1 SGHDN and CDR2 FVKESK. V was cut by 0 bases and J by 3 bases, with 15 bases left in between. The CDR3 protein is CASSQDWGNKVYNEQFF. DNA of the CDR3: TGTGCCAGCAGCCAAGATTGGGGGAACAAGGTCTACAATGAGCAGTTCTTC.

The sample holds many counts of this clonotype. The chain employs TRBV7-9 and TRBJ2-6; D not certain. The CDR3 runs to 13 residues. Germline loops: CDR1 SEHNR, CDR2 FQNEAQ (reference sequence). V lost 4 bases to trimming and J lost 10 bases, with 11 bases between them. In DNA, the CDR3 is TGTGCCAGCAGCTCAAAAAAGGTGAACGTCCTGACTTTC. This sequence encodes CASSSKKVNVLTF.

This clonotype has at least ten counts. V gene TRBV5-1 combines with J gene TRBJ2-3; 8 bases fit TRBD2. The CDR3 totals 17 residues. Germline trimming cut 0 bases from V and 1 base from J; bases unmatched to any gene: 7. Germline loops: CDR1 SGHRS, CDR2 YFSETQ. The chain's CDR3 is CASSLASTSGRTDTQYF. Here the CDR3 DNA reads TGCGCCAGCAGCTTGGCCTCAACTAGCGGACGCACAGATACGCAGTATTTT.

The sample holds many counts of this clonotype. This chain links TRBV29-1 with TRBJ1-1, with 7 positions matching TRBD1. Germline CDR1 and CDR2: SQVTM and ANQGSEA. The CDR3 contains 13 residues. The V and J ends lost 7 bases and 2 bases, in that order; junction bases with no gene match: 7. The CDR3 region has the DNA TGCAGCGGACGTCAGGGGGGTAACACTGAAGCTTTCTTT. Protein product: CSGRQGGNTEAFF.

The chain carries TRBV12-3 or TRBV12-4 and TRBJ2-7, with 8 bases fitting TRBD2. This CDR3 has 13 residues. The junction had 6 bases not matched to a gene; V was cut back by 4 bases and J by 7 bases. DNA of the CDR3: TGTGCCAGCAGTTCCACACGGGGGGGAGAGCAGTACTTC. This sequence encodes CASSSTRGGEQYF.

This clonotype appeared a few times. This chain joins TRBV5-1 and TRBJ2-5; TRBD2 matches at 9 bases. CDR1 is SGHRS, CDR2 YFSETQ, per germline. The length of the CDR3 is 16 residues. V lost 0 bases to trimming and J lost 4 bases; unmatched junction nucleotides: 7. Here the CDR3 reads CASSLGASGTRETQYF. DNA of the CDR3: TGCGCCAGCAGCTTGGGGGCTAGCGGGACCCGAGAGACCCAGTACTTC. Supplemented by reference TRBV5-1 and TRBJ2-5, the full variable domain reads KAGVTQTPRYLIKTRGQQVTLSCSPISGHRSVSWYQQTPGQGLQFLFEYFSETQRNKGNFPGRFSGRQFSNSRSEMNVSTLELGDSALYLCASSLGASGTRETQYFGPGTRLLVL.

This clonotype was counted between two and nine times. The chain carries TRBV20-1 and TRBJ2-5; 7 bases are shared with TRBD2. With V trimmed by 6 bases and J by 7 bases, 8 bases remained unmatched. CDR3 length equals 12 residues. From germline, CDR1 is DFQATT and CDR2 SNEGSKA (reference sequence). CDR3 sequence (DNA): TGCAGTGCGGCTAGCGGAGTGGGGACCCAGTACTTC. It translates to CSAASGVGTQYF.

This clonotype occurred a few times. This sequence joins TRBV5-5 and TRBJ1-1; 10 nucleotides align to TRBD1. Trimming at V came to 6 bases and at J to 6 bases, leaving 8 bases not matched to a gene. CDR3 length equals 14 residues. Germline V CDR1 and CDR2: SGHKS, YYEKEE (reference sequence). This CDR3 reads CASTLTGGRAEAFF. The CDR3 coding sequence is TGTGCCAGCACCCTGACAGGGGGCAGGGCTGAAGCTTTCTTT.

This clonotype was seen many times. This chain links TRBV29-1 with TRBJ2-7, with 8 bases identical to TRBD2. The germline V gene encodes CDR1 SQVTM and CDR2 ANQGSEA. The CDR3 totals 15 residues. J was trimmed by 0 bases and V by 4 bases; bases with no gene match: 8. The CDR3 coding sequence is TGCAGCGTTGTTGGCACTAGCGGTAGCTCCTACGAGCAGTACTTC. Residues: CSVVGTSGSSYEQYF.

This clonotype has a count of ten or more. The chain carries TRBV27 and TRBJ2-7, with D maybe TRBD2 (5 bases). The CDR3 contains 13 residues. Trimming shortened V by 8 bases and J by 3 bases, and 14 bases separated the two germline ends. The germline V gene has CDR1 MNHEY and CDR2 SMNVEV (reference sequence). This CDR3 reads CASSLARSYEQYF. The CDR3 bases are TGTGCCAGCTCTTTAGCGCGAAGCTACGAGCAGTACTTC.

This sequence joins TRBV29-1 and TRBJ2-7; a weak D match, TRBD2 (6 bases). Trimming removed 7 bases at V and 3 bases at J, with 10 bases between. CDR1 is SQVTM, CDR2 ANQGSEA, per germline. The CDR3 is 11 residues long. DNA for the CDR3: TGCAGCGCAGCGGGCAACTACGAGCAGTACTTC. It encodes CSAAGNYEQYF.

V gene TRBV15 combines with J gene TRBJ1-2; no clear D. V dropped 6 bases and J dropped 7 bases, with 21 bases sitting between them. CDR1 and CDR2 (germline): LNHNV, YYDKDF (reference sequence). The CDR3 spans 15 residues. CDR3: CATRAIGQPLFGYTF. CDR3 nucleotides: TGTGCCACCAGAGCCATTGGGCAGCCTCTTTTTGGCTACACCTTC.

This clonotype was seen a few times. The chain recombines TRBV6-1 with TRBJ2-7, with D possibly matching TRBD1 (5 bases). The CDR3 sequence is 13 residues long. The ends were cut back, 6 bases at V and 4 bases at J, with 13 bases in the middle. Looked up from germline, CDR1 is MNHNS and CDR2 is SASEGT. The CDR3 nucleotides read TGTGCCAGCAGGGATGGGGCCCGTTACGAGCAGTACTTC. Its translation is CASRDGARYEQYF.

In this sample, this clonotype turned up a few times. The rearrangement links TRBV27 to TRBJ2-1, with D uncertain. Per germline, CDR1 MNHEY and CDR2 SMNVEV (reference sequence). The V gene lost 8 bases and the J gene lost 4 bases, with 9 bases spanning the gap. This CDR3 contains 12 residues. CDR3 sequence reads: CASLGTYNEQFF. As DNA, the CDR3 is TGTGCCAGCCTAGGAACTTACAATGAGCAGTTCTTC.

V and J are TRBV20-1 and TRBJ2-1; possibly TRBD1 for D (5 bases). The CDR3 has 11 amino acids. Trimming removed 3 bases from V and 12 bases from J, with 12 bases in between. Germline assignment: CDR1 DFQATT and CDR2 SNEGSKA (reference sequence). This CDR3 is CSASQGLRQFF. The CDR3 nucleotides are TGCAGTGCTAGCCAGGGATTAAGGCAGTTCTTC.

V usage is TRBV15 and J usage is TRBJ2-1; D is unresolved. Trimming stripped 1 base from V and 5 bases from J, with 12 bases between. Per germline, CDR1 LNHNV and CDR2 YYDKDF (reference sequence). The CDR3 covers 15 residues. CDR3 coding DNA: TGTGCCACCAGCAGAGTTGGACGCAAAAACAATGAGCAGTTCTTC. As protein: CATSRVGRKNNEQFF.

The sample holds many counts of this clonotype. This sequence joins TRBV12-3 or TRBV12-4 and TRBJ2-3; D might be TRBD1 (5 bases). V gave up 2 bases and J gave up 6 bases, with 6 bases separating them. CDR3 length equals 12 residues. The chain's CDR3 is CASSLSGDTQYF. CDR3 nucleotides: TGTGCCAGCAGTTTATCAGGGGATACGCAGTATTTT.